The sequence of this T cell receptor (beta chain) was determined in a study of CD4 T cells in relation to SARS-CoV-2 and coronaviruses. The unexposed donors gave CD4+ T cells in about 2010-2019, prior to COVID-19. After roughly ten days of culture, CD4+ T cells were isolated. Cells permitting, SARS-CoV-2 S/N and four cold-coronavirus spikes were tested on unexposed-donor CD4+ T cells. Repertoires were generated with immunoSEQ multiplex PCR, while TCRdb's copy carries only in-frame clones and drops some. The profile shows under 20,000 clones, 70% to 85% of them singletons. Notes on this clone: Antigen unknown.

CDR1 is SGHRS and CDR2 is YFSETQ in the germline V gene. The V segment lost 4 bases and the J segment 6 bases; nucleotides outside the gene matches: 11. The CDR3 is 16 amino acids. The sample comprised CD4+ T cells from PBMCs, cultured in vitro. The chain is built from TRBV5-1 and TRBJ2-2; 8 bases match TRBD1. This receptor was obtained from a human donor in good health. The CDR3 nucleotides are TGCGCCAGCAGCGGCCCGGGACAGGTGGGGGCCGGGGAGCTGTTTTTT. This codes for CASSGPGQVGAGELFF.